This TCR beta chain was sequenced during a study of cytotoxic CD8 clonotypes in ibrutinib-treated CLL. Study conclusions and caveats: Clonality went higher at ibrutinib response and then dropped back toward baseline at progression.

Produced via immunoSEQ multiplex PCR; TCRdb's table is partial and in-frame only. The sample lists more than 60,000 clones, roughly 83% seen once, with roughly 35% in the top ten. As for this clone: Its antigen remains unidentified.

The CDR3 has 14 amino acids. Germline assignment: CDR1 MNHNY and CDR2 SVGAGI (reference sequence). V lost 2 bases and J lost 4; bases outside the gene matches: 3. The TCR comes from a human donor with chronic lymphocytic leukemia. Specimen: PBMCs, collected after 24 months of ibrutinib treatment. This chain links TRBV6-6 with TRBJ2-3, with 7 bases aligning to TRBD2. CDR3 bases: TGTGCCAGCAGTTACGCGGGAGACGCAGATACGCAGTATTTT. Translation: CASSYAGDADTQYF.